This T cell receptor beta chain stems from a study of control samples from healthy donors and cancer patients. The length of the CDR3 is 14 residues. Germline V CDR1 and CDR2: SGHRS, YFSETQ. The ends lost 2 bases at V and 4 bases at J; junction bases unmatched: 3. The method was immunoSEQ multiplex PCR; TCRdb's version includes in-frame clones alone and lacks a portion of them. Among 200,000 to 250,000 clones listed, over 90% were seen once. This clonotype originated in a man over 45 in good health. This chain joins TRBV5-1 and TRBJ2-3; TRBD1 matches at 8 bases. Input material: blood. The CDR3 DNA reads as TGCGCCAGCAGCTTCGGACAGGGCCCAGATACGCAGTATTTT. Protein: CASSFGQGPDTQYF.